This paragraph reports one T cell receptor (beta chain). Its antigen specificity is not known. Base qualities are not at hand, and no much larger clone is one base apart. Additional DNA sequences in this sample encode the identical CDR3. The collaborating institutions used their own protocols to collect whole blood in K2EDTA tubes. Collaborator samples were shipped for TCRbeta analysis as frozen whole blood, isolated PBMCs, or DNA extracted from either sample type. The CDR3 spans 13 residues, from the cysteine through the phenylalanine. The DNA shown is the 39-base CDR3, in frame from base 1. The germline V gene gives CDR1 as SGHNT and CDR2 as YENEEA. The V and J ends are trimmed by 1 base and 2 bases, leaving 6 bases between them. The immunoSEQ Assay, a bias-controlled multiplex PCR, was used to amplify TCRbeta CDR3 regions from genomic DNA. As for the original processing: The number of nucleated cells in each sample was estimated from the amplification of reference gene primers within the assay. Sequence reads were collapsed and filtered to measure the absolute abundance of every unique TCRbeta CDR3 rearrangement. For each sample, productive Simpson clonality was calculated by taking the square root of Simpson's diversity index across productive rearrangements. Here the immuneACCESS table is served through TCRdb, limited to in-frame sequences with V and J called. Missing clones are a known gap in these copies; in checked studies unresolved V genes cover under half, and the rest lacks a known reason. V, J and clone size were drawn from that table, and D and trimming were deduced from the DNA. The sample has 150,000 or so clones on record, about 88% of them singletons. Of the sample, about 2.3% is held by the ten largest clones.

The sample originates from a study of blood T cell repertoires in COVID-19 (TCRdb year 2020). As for the study more broadly: Samples from collaborators originated in the United States, Italy and Spain and spanned both the acute and convalescent phases of COVID-19. Where available, HLA class I and class II types were obtained from metadata supplied by the sample provider rather than from assay-based typing. The repertoires were released in a freely available public database meant as a resource for research on the immune response to SARS-CoV-2. Nearly every sample came with metadata listing a de-identified subject ID, COVID-19 status, age in years and sex. The prospective study material was composed of cDNA or gDNA derived from T cells, B-cell-depleted T cells, or PBMCs. Deeply sampled blood TCRbeta repertoires from subjects exposed to, actively infected with, or recovered from COVID-19 were included in the dataset. The samples were drawn from the first 160 participants of the ongoing ImmuneRACE study and from 950 to 1,500 subjects provided by 6 global collaborators.

Here is what the overall study found, with its caveats: Clinical and demographic metadata were provided uncurated, with the amount varying by source and participant.

This TCR came from a human donor in a cohort sampled during active COVID-19. Material for sequencing was peripheral blood. The rearrangement combines TRBV11-3 with TRBJ2-7; the D segment could be TRBD1, given 6 matching bases. The DNA sequence reads TGTGCCAGCAGCTTAGCAGGGGCCTACGAGCAGTACTTC. This is translated as CASSLAGAYEQYF.